One sample yielded the 9 T cell receptor beta chains listed below, sequenced in a study of control samples from healthy donors and cancer patients. Assay used: immunoSEQ multiplex PCR; TCRdb lists only in-frame clones, some missing. The sample lists 100,000 to 150,000 clones; roughly 87% were seen once. The sequenced sample was blood. The receptors come from a man younger than 30 in good health.

The chain combines TRBV6-5 with TRBJ2-7, with 9 bases matching TRBD1. This CDR3 comprises 15 residues. Germline lookup yields CDR1 MNHEY and CDR2 SVGAGI. After removal of 4 bases from V and 5 bases from J, the junction contained 9 bases not matched to a gene. CDR3 DNA: TGTGCCAGCAGTTCCGCCTCGACAGGGGGAAACGAGCAGTACTTC. Amino acid sequence: CASSSASTGGNEQYF.

This sequence joins TRBV29-1 and TRBJ1-1; TRBD1 matches 7 bases. The CDR3 is 13 residues long. V lost 4 bases to trimming and J lost 11 bases; unmatched junction nucleotides: 13. Germline CDR1 is SQVTM and CDR2 is ANQGSEA. CDR3 sequence (DNA): TGCAGCGTTGTGTTGTCAGGGGGTCTGTCGGCTTTCTTT. As protein: CSVVLSGGLSAFF.

The chain is built from TRBV11-3 and TRBJ2-2; tentative D call: TRBD2 (5 bases). The ends were cut back, 4 bases at V and 5 bases at J, with 17 bases in the middle. CDR1 is SGHNT, CDR2 YENEEA, per germline. This CDR3 contains 16 residues. The DNA of the CDR3 is TGTGCCAGCAGCTCCCCGCGACACCGCGGGACCGGGGAGCTGTTTTTT. It is translated as CASSSPRHRGTGELFF.

The chain combines TRBV4-1 with TRBJ2-7; 7 bases agree with TRBD1. In germline, CDR1 is MGHRA, CDR2 YSYEKL. The CDR3 covers 15 residues. The V segment lost 3 bases and the J segment 0 bases; nucleotides outside the gene matches: 5. Here the CDR3 reads CASSQPRTGSYEQYF. The CDR3 DNA follows: TGCGCCAGCAGCCAGCCTAGGACAGGCTCCTACGAGCAGTACTTC.

The chain recombines TRBV6-5 with TRBJ1-1; the match to TRBD1 covers 9 bases. The germline gives CDR1 MNHEY, CDR2 SVGAGI. The CDR3 runs 14 residues. The V segment lost 6 bases and the J segment 4 bases; nucleotides outside the gene matches: 6. The CDR3 loop reads CASRRQGGTTEAFF. Written as DNA, the CDR3 is TGTGCCAGCAGACGACAGGGGGGTACCACTGAAGCTTTCTTT.

This clone appeared a single time. This rearrangement joins TRBV5-6 to TRBJ2-6; no firm D call. V shed 0 bases and J shed 0 bases, with 10 bases lying between them. This CDR3 is built from 17 residues. Germline V gives CDR1 SGHDT, CDR2 YYEEEE. Here the CDR3 DNA reads TGTGCCAGCAGCTTGGAGCCGTCCTTCTCTGGGGCCAACGTCCTGACTTTC. It is translated as CASSLEPSFSGANVLTF. Filled out from reference TRBV5-6 and TRBJ2-6, the complete variable domain reads DAGVTQSPTHLIKTRGQQVTLRCSPKSGHDTVSWYQQALGQGPQFIFQYYEEEERQRGNFPDRFSGHQFPNYSSELNVNALLLGDSALYLCASSLEPSFSGANVLTFGAGSRLTVL.

The chain combines TRBV19 with TRBJ2-3; D may be TRBD1 (7 bases). The CDR3 contains 16 residues. Trimming stripped 3 bases from V and 6 bases from J, with 19 bases between. Per the germline V gene, CDR1 is LNHDA and CDR2 is SQIVND (reference sequence). The CDR3 loop is CASSIQGDLAADTQYF. The CDR3 DNA reads TGTGCCAGTAGTATCCAGGGGGACTTGGCGGCGGATACGCAGTATTTT.

The gene calls are TRBV5-1 and TRBJ2-7; D might be TRBD1 or TRBD2, each matching 5 bases. The CDR3 sequence is 14 residues long. V gave up 7 bases and J gave up 5 bases, with 19 bases separating them. Germline-derived CDR1 and CDR2 are SGHRS and YFSETQ. CDR3 sequence (DNA): TGCGCCAGCGGCCCAGGGACGGGGTTGGACGAGCAGTACTTC. Translating it yields CASGPGTGLDEQYF.

The chain carries TRBV6-1 and TRBJ1-5; no firm D call. Looked up from germline, CDR1 is MNHNS and CDR2 is SASEGT. The V end lost 0 bases, the J end lost 4 bases, and 7 bases lay between the germline ends. The CDR3 covers 14 residues. The CDR3, as DNA: TGTGCCAGCAGTGAAGCGTCCCGGAATCAGCCCCAGCATTTT. Amino acids: CASSEASRNQPQHF.